Below are 9 T cell receptor beta chains sequenced from a single sample in a study of T cell responses to AZD1222 COVID-19 vaccine (dated by TCRdb to the early 2020s). The method was the immunoSEQ multiplex PCR assay. Here the immuneACCESS table is served through TCRdb, limited to in-frame sequences with V and J called. Missing clones are a known gap in these copies; in checked studies unresolved V genes cover under half, and the rest lacks a known reason. The sample table contains more than 110,000 clones; only one count was recorded for roughly nine tenths of them. The top ten clonotypes cover roughly 3.6% of the sample. Reading the label with the study, this specimen's time point is: baseline before first vaccination. The material was peripheral blood, obtained on day 0 of AZD1222 vaccination. The receptor set was obtained from an adult in good health.

This chain links TRBV20-1 with TRBJ1-1; 8 bases are shared with TRBD1. The junction had 6 bases not matched to a gene; V was cut back by 3 bases and J by 3 bases. Germline-derived CDR1 and CDR2 are DFQATT and SNEGSKA (reference sequence). This CDR3 comprises 14 residues. The CDR3: CSASALTGDTEAFF. The CDR3 DNA follows: TGCAGTGCTAGTGCATTGACAGGGGACACTGAAGCTTTCTTT.

This clone was picked up one time. V gene TRBV7-9 combines with J gene TRBJ2-3, with D perhaps assigned TRBD1 or TRBD2 (5 bases each). Trimming took off 5 bases at V and 8 bases at J, with 14 bases between the two ends. The V gene's germline CDR1 is SEHNR and CDR2 FQNEAQ (reference sequence). The CDR3 is made up of 13 amino acids. CDR3 coding DNA: TGTGCCAGCAGCCTCCGGGACCTTGGTACGCAGTATTTT. It is translated as CASSLRDLGTQYF.

The V gene is TRBV27, the J gene TRBJ2-3; D is unclear. V gave up 2 bases and J gave up 3 bases, with 12 bases separating them. The CDR3 is 15 amino acids. Germline lookup yields CDR1 MNHEY and CDR2 SMNVEV (reference sequence). The CDR3 nucleotides are TGTGCCAGCAGTTTAGGTTGGAGCCGGACAGATACGCAGTATTTT. This sequence encodes CASSLGWSRTDTQYF.

This chain joins TRBV3-1 (or the pseudogene TRBV3-2) and TRBJ1-4; the match to TRBD1 covers 7 bases. CDR3 length equals 17 residues. V lost 4 bases to trimming and J lost 8 bases; unmatched junction nucleotides: 16. CDR1 is LGHDT and CDR2 is YNNKEL in the germline V gene (reference sequence). CDR3 DNA sequence: TGTGCCAGCAGCCGCCGACTCGGACAGGCAAAAAGGGAAAAACTGTTTTTT. Protein sequence: CASSRRLGQAKREKLFF.

The chain has TRBV6-5 and TRBJ2-2; D is possibly TRBD1 (6 bases). The CDR3 covers 15 residues. CDR1 is MNHEY and CDR2 is SVGAGI in the germline V gene. V was clipped by 6 bases and J by 7 bases, with 18 bases between them. CDR3 sequence: CASRENSGAGGELFF. CDR3 nucleotides: TGTGCCAGCAGGGAGAACTCAGGGGCGGGCGGGGAGCTGTTTTTT.

The CDR3 DNA reads TGTGCCAGCAGCGCAGGACAGGGAGCGTGGTCCGGGGAGCTGTTTTTT. Its translation: CASSAGQGAWSGELFF. This chain connects TRBV2 to TRBJ2-2; 8 bases are shared with TRBD1. J lost 6 bases, V lost 6 bases, and 12 bases had no gene match. Germline loops: CDR1 SNHLY, CDR2 FYNNEI. The CDR3 loop spans 16 amino acids.

The chain joins TRBV4-2 to TRBJ2-1, with TRBD2 identical over 7 bases. Per germline, CDR1 LGHNA and CDR2 YNFKEQ. The CDR3 has 17 residues. V gave up 5 bases and J gave up 0 bases; unmatched junction bases: 10. The CDR3 is CASSTGRTLNSYNEQFF. CDR3 bases: TGTGCCAGCAGCACCGGGAGGACCCTAAACTCCTACAATGAGCAGTTCTTC.

DNA for the CDR3: TGCGCCAGCAGCCCGGTACTAGGGAACACAGATACGCAGTATTTT. Its translation: CASSPVLGNTDTQYF. The chain couples TRBV5-1 to TRBJ2-3; D may be TRBD2 (5 bases). The CDR3 sequence is 15 residues long. Germline CDR1 is SGHRS and CDR2 is YFSETQ. V dropped 4 bases and J dropped 2 bases, with 14 bases sitting between them.

This clone was detected only once. The rearrangement joins TRBV6-5 to TRBJ1-4; D is perhaps TRBD1 (5 bases). Deletions cut 8 bases from V and 7 bases from J, with 14 bases between. This CDR3 has 13 amino acids. Germline CDR1 reads MNHEY; CDR2 reads SVGAGI. The CDR3 DNA is TGTGCCAGCGTTAGGGGACCTGGTGAAAAACTGTTTTTT. Translation gives CASVRGPGEKLFF.